This paragraph covers one T cell receptor beta chain sequence. A few counts support this clone. Its target antigen remains unknown. Per-base qualities were not stored, and no clone one base away is much larger. Library method: PCR. Sequenced using an Illumina HiSeq 4000. High-throughput sequencing was used to profile the CDR3 region of the TCR beta-chain in every patient. For the original study's pipeline: A classifier to discriminate distant-metastatic papillary thyroid cancer patients was built from CDR3 differences across clinicopathological groups. The Shannon index was used to measure repertoire diversity, and the Morisita-Horn index was used to measure how similar tumor and blood repertoires were. In-frame beta chains were kept once TCRdb had trimmed the public reads at Q25 with fastp and called clones with MiXCR. TCRdb's processing, not the study's, gives the V and J calls here. The sample yields tens of thousands of clones; about 4% were counted once. The ten top clones hold about a tenth of the sample.

This specimen belongs to a study of metastatic and nonmetastatic thyroid tumors (dated by TCRdb to the early 2020s). About the full investigation: Repertoires from peripheral blood and from tumor or nodule tissue samples of malignant and benign thyroid patients were compared. General study outcomes and caveats: In both blood and tumor samples, malignant tumors were reported to have significantly higher TCR beta diversity than benign nodules.

No treatment had been received by any patient before thyroid surgery. The study retrospectively analysed patient clinical samples collected from the early 2010s to the late 2010s using T-cell receptor beta sequencing. CDR1 and CDR2, looked up from the germline V gene, are SGHVS and FNYEAQ. The CDR3 measures 17 amino acids from cysteine to phenylalanine. Only the CDR3 part of the read is kept: 51 bases, read in frame from the first base. The germline V end is reduced by 5 bases and the J end by 2 bases; junction bases left unmatched: 12. The chain is made from TRBV7-6 and TRBJ2-7; TRBD1 agrees with 10 junctional bases. Specimen: blood. This clonotype was sampled from a female donor with papillary thyroid cancer or a benign thyroid nodule (not recorded which). Some clones in this sample may be carry-over from other donors' samples. The bases read TGTGCCAGCAGCATTATGGCCGGGACAGGGGAACCCTACGAGCAGTACTTC. This yields the protein CASSIMAGTGEPYEQYF. When the CDR3 is completed using the reference TRBV7-6 and TRBJ2-7 genes on either side, the full variable domain is GAGVSQSPRYKVTKRGQDVALRCDPISGHVSLYWYRQALGQGPEFLTYFNYEAQQDKSGLPNDRFSAERPEGSISTLTIQRTEQRDSAMYRCASSIMAGTGEPYEQYFGPGTRLTVT.